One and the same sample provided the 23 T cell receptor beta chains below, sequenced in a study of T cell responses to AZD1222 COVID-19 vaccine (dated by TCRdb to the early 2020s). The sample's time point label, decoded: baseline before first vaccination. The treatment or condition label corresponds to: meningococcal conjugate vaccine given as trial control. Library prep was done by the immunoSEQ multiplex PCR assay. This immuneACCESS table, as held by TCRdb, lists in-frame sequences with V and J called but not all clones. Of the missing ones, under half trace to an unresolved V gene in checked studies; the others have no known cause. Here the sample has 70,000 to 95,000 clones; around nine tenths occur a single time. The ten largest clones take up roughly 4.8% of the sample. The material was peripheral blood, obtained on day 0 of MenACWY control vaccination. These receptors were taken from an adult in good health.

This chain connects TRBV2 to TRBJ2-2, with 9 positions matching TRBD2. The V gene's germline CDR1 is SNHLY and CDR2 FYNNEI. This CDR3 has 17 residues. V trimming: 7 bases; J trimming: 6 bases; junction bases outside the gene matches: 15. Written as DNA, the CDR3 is TGTGCCAGCACTCGGGACACGGGACTAGCTGGTGCCGGGGAGCTGTTTTTT. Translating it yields CASTRDTGLAGAGELFF.

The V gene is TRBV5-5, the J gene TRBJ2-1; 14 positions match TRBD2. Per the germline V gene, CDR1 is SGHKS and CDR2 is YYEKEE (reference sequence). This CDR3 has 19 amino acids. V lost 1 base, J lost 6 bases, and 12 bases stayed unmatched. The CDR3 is CASSLWTSGRYQVGNEQFF. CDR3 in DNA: TGTGCCAGCAGCTTGTGGACTAGCGGGAGGTACCAGGTTGGCAATGAGCAGTTCTTC. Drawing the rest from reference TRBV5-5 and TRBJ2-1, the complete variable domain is DAGVTQSPTHLIKTRGQQVTLRCSPISGHKSVSWYQQVLGQGPQFIFQYYEKEERGRGNFPDRFSARQFPNYSSELNVNALLLGDSALYLCASSLWTSGRYQVGNEQFFGPGTRLTVL.

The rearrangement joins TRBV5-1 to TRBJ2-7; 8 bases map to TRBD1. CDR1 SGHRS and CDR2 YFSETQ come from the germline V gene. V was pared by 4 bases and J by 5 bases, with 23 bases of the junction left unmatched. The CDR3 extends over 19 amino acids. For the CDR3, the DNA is TGCGCCAGCAGCGGTGGACAGGGATATGGGGTCGGGAGCTTCCACGAGCAGTACTTC. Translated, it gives CASSGGQGYGVGSFHEQYF.

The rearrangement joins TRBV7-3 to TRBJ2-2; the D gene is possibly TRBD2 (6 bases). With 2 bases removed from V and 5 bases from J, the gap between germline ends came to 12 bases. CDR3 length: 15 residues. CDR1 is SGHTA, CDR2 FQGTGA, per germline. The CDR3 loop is CASSLGGSGTGELFF. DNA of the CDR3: TGTGCCAGCAGCTTAGGAGGGTCGGGGACCGGGGAGCTGTTTTTT.

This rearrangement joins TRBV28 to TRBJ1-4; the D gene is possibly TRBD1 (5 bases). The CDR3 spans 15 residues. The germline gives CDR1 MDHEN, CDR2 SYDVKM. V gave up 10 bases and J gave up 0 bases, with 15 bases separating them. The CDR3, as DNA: TGTGCCACTCGCGACCCGGGGCCAACTAATGAAAAACTGTTTTTT. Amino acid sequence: CATRDPGPTNEKLFF. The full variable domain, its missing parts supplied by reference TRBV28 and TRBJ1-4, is DVKVTQSSRYLVKRTGEKVFLECVQDMDHENMFWYRQDPGLGLRLIYFSYDVKMKEKGDIPEGYSVSREKKERFSLILESASTNQTSMYLCATRDPGPTNEKLFFGSGTQLSVL.

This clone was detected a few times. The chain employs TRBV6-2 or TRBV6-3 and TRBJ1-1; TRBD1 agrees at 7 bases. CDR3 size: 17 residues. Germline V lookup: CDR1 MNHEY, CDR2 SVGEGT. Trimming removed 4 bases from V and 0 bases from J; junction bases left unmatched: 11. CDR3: CASSSIPGGFMNTEAFF. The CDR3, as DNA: TGTGCCAGCAGTTCAATACCAGGGGGTTTCATGAACACTGAAGCTTTCTTT.

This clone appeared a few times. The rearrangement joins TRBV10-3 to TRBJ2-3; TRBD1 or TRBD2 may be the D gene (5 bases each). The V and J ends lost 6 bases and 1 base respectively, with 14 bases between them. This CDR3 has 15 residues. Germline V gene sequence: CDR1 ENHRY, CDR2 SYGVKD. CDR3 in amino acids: CAIRSQGVGTDTQYF. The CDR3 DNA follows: TGTGCCATCAGATCTCAGGGAGTCGGCACAGATACGCAGTATTTT.

The CDR3 nucleotides are TGTGCCTGGAGTGGGGGCTACGAGCAGTACTTC. Translation: CAWSGGYEQYF. The chain is built from TRBV30 and TRBJ2-7; D is uncertain. Germline V gene data show CDR1 as GTSNPN and CDR2 as SVGIG (reference sequence). Trimming left V 1 base short and J 3 bases short, with 4 bases between. The CDR3 length is 11 residues.

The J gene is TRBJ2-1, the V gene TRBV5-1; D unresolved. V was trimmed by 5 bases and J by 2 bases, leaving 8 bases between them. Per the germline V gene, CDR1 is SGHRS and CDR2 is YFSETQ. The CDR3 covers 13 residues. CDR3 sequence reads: CASSVETYNEQFF. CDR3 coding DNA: TGCGCCAGCAGTGTGGAAACCTACAATGAGCAGTTCTTC.

The CDR3 DNA follows: TGTGCCAGCAGCTGGGCGGGTAGTGGAGATACGCAGTATTTT. It yields the protein CASSWAGSGDTQYF. The genes are TRBV27 and TRBJ2-3; maybe TRBD2 (5 bases). Trimming took 6 bases from V and 5 from J, leaving 15 bases between them. This CDR3 contains 14 residues. Germline CDR1 reads MNHEY; CDR2 reads SMNVEV (reference sequence).

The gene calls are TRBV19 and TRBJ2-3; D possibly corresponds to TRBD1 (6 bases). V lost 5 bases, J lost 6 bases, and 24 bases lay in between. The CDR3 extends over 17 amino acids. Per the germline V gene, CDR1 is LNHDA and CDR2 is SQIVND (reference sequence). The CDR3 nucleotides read TGTGCCAGTAGTCCAACCCAGACAGGTTCCCTCGGGGATACGCAGTATTTT. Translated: CASSPTQTGSLGDTQYF.

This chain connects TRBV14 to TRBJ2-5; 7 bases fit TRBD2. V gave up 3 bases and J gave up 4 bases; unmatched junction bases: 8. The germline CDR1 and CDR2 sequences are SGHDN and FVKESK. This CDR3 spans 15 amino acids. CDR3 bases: TGTGCCAGCAGCCATCTAGAGGGAGGGATAGAGACCCAGTACTTC. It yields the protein CASSHLEGGIETQYF.

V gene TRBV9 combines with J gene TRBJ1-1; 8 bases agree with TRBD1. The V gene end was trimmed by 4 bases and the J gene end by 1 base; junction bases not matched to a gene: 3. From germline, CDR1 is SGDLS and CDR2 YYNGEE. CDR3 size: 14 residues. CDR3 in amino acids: CASSTTGANTEAFF. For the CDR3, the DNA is TGTGCCAGCAGCACGACAGGGGCGAACACTGAAGCTTTCTTT.

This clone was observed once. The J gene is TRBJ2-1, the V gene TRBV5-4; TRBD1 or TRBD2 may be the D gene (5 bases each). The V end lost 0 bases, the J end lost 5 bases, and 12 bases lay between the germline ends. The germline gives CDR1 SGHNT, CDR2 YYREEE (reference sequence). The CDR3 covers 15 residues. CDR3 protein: CASSLVGTPNNEQFF. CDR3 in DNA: TGTGCCAGCAGCTTGGTAGGGACCCCAAACAATGAGCAGTTCTTC.

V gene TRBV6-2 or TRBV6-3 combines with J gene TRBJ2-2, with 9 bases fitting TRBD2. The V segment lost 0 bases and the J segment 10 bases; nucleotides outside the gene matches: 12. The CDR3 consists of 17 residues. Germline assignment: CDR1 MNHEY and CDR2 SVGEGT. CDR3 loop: CASSYSSGSSGRKELFF. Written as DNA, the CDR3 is TGTGCCAGCAGTTACTCGAGCGGGTCCAGCGGGAGGAAGGAGCTGTTTTTT.

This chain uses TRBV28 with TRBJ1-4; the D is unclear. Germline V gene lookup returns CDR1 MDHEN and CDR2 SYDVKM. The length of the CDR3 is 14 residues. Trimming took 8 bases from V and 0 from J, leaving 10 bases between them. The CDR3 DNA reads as TGTGCCAGCGCCCTACCTGCAACTAATGAAAAACTGTTTTTT. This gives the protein CASALPATNEKLFF.

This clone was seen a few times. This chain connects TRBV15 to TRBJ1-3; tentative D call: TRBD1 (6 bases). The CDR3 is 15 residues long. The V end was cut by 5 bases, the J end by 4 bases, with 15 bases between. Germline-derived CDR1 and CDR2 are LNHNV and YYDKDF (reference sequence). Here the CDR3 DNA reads TGTGCCACCAGCGGAGGGGGATCGATGGGAAACACCATATATTTT. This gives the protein CATSGGGSMGNTIYF.

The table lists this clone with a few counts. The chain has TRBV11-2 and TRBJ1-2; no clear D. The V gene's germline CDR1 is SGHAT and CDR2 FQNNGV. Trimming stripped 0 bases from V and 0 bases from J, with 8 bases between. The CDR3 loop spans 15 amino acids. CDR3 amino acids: CASSLDFGSNYGYTF. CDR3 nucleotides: TGTGCCAGCAGCTTAGATTTTGGCTCTAACTATGGCTACACCTTC.

Here the CDR3 DNA reads TGTGCCAGCAGCTTGTCAACTAGTACCTACGAGCAGTACTTC. As protein: CASSLSTSTYEQYF. The chain links TRBV5-4 to TRBJ2-7; weak D call: TRBD2 (5 bases). The CDR3 has 14 residues. The germline V and J ends were trimmed by 1 base and 2 bases, with 10 bases remaining between them. CDR1 is SGHNT and CDR2 is YYREEE in the germline V gene (reference sequence).

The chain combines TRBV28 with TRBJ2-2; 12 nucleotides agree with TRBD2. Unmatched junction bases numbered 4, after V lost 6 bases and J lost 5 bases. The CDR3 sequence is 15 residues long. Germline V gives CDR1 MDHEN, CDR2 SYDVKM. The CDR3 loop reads CASSSGLAGTGELFF. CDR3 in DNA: TGTGCCAGCAGCTCCGGACTAGCGGGGACCGGGGAGCTGTTTTTT. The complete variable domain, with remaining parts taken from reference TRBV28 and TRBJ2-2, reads DVKVTQSSRYLVKRTGEKVFLECVQDMDHENMFWYRQDPGLGLRLIYFSYDVKMKEKGDIPEGYSVSREKKERFSLILESASTNQTSMYLCASSSGLAGTGELFFGEGSRLTVL.

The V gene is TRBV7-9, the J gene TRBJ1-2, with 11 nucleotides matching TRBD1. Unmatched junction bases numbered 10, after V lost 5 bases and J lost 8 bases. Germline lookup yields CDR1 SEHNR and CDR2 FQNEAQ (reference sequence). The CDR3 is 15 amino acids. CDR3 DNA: TGTGCCAGCAGCGTCCTGAGGACAGGGGGCGCCGGCTACACCTTC. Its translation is CASSVLRTGGAGYTF.

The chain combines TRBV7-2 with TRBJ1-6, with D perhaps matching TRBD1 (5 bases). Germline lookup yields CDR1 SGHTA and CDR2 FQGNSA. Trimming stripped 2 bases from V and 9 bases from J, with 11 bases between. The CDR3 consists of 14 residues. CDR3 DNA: TGTGCCAGCAGCTTAAGCCAGGGTGGTTCACCCCTCCACTTT. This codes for CASSLSQGGSPLHF.

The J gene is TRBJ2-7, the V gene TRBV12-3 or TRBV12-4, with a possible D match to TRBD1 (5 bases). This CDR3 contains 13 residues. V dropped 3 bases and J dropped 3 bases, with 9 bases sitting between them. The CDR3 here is CASSLNTGYEQYF. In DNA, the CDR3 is TGTGCCAGCAGTTTGAATACAGGCTACGAGCAGTACTTC.